One and the same sample provided the 7 T cell receptor beta chains below, sequenced in a study of blood T cell repertoires in COVID-19. The table came from immunoSEQ multiplex PCR; TCRdb's copy has only in-frame clones and leaves some out. The sample records a few hundred thousand clones, about 86% being singletons. The sequencing input was PBMCs or T cells enriched from blood (not recorded which). These receptors originate from a woman in her 50s who had recovered from COVID-19.

The chain has TRBV7-3 and TRBJ1-1, with 9 bases that match TRBD1. The CDR3 length is 15 residues. After removal of 5 bases from V and 2 bases from J, the junction contained 6 bases not matched to a gene. The germline gives CDR1 SGHTA, CDR2 FQGTGA. Here the CDR3 reads CASSPEGQGNTEAFF. Here the CDR3 DNA reads TGTGCCAGCAGCCCCGAGGGACAGGGAAACACTGAAGCTTTCTTT. The variable domain in full, with the rest retrieved from reference TRBV7-3 and TRBJ1-1, is GAGVSQTPSNKVTEKGKYVELRCDPISGHTALYWYRQSLGQGPEFLIYFQGTGAADDSGLPNDRFFAVRPEGSVSTLKIQRTERGDSAVYLCASSPEGQGNTEAFFGQGTRLTVV.

J is TRBJ2-7 and V is TRBV13, with unresolved D. Germline CDR1 is PRHDT and CDR2 is FYEKMQ (reference sequence). The CDR3 is 14 residues long. V lost 5 bases, J lost 4 bases, and 15 bases lay in between. In DNA, the CDR3 is TGTGCCAGCAGCCCGTTGCGGCCCCCTTACGAGCAGTACTTC. Its translation: CASSPLRPPYEQYF.

The V gene is TRBV7-9, the J gene TRBJ1-1; TRBD1 matches at 7 bases. CDR3 size: 13 residues. Per the germline V gene, CDR1 is SEHNR and CDR2 is FQNEAQ (reference sequence). V gave up 3 bases and J gave up 8 bases; unmatched junction bases: 6. The CDR3 nucleotides are TGTGCCAGCAGCTTGGGTGCAGGGGGGGAAGCTTTCTTT. This gives the protein CASSLGAGGEAFF.

The chain has TRBV5-5 and TRBJ1-6, with D possibly matching TRBD1 (5 bases). V was pared by 2 bases and J by 7 bases, with 13 bases between. Germline assignment: CDR1 SGHKS and CDR2 YYEKEE (reference sequence). This CDR3 spans 15 amino acids. The CDR3 loop reads CASSLNAGKNSPLHF. The CDR3 region has the DNA TGTGCCAGCAGCTTAAATGCAGGGAAAAATTCACCCCTCCACTTT.

The V call is TRBV7-2, the J call TRBJ1-5, with D unresolved. The CDR3 loop spans 13 amino acids. The germline V gene has CDR1 SGHTA and CDR2 FQGNSA. V shed 1 base and J shed 5 bases, with 6 bases lying between them. The CDR3 DNA sequence: TGTGCCAGCAGCTTAGTCCTCGATCAGCCCCAGCATTTT. It is translated as CASSLVLDQPQHF.

The sample holds one count of this clone. V gene TRBV7-3 combines with J gene TRBJ1-2; tentatively, D is TRBD1 (6 bases). The germline CDR1 and CDR2 sequences are SGHTA and FQGTGA. V gave up 5 bases and J gave up 3 bases, with 22 bases separating them. The length of the CDR3 is 17 residues. The CDR3 protein is CASSPEPGFGGDYGYTF. The CDR3 DNA follows: TGTGCCAGCAGCCCGGAGCCCGGTTTTGGGGGCGACTATGGCTACACCTTC.

The chain combines TRBV28 with TRBJ2-5; 13 nucleotides align to TRBD2. V lost 5 bases and J lost 2; bases outside the gene matches: 5. The CDR3 is made up of 16 amino acids. Germline loops: CDR1 MDHEN, CDR2 SYDVKM. CDR3: CASSGLAGVRQETQYF. As DNA, the CDR3 is TGTGCCAGCAGTGGACTAGCGGGGGTTCGGCAAGAGACCCAGTACTTC.